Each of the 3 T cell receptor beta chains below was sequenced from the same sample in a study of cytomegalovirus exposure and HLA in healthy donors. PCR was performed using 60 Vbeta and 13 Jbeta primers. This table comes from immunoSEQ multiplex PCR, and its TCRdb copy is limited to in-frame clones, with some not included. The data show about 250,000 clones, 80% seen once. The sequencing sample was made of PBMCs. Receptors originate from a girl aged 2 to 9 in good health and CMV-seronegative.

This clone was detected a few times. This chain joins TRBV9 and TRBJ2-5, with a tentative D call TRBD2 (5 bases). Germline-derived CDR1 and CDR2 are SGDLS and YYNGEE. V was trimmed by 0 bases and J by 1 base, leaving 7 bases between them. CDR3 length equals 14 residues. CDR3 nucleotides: TGTGCCAGCAGCGTAGACGGGGTCCAAGAGACCCAGTACTTC. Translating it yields CASSVDGVQETQYF.

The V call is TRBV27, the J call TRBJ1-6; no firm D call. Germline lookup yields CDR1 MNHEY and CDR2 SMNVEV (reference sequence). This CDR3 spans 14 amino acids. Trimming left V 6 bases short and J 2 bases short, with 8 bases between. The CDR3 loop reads CASRGGPYNSPLHF. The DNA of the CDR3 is TGTGCCAGCAGAGGCGGCCCCTATAATTCACCCCTCCACTTT.

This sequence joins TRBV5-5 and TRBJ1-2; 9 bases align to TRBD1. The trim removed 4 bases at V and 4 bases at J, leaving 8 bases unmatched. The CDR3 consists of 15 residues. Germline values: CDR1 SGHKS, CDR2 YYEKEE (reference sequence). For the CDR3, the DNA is TGTGCCAGCAGCCCGGGACAGGGAGACCGCTATGGCTACACCTTC. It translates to CASSPGQGDRYGYTF.